This passage covers 10 T cell receptor beta chains from one sample sequenced in a study of pediatric ulcerative colitis. Method: immunoSEQ multiplex PCR; TCRdb's copy keeps in-frame clones and lacks some. The sample lists 30,000 to 40,000 clones, roughly three quarters occurring once. The rectum was sampled with one to two pinch biopsies at colonoscopy. The sequencing sample was made of gut tissue. The receptors were gathered from a boy aged 10-17 years with mild ulcerative colitis.

The chain links TRBV5-1 to TRBJ1-4; maybe TRBD1 (5 bases). The CDR3 covers 16 residues. Germline V gives CDR1 SGHRS, CDR2 YFSETQ. V lost 4 bases and J 0 bases, leaving 13 bases between the germline ends. The CDR3, as DNA: TGCGCCAGCAGCCCCCGAACGGGGGCAACTAATGAAAAACTGTTTTTT. This translates into CASSPRTGATNEKLFF.

This clone was picked up a small number of times. The rearrangement uses TRBV10-3 and TRBJ1-5; 7 bases align to TRBD1. The CDR3 is 13 residues long. The germline V gene has CDR1 ENHRY and CDR2 SYGVKD. Unmatched junction bases numbered 9, after V lost 9 bases and J lost 7 bases. In DNA, the CDR3 is TGTGCCATTGGGACAGCCGCCCGGCAGCCCCAGCATTTT. Translation gives CAIGTAARQPQHF.

V gene TRBV19 combines with J gene TRBJ2-6; D call uncertain. Germline V lookup: CDR1 LNHDA, CDR2 SQIVND (reference sequence). CDR3 length: 16 amino acids. Trimming took 1 base from V and 0 from J, leaving 7 bases between them. The CDR3 here is CASSIGRVSGANVLTF. The CDR3 DNA follows: TGTGCCAGTAGTATAGGGAGAGTCTCTGGGGCCAACGTCCTGACTTTC. Supplemented by reference TRBV19 and TRBJ2-6, the full variable domain reads DGGITQSPKYLFRKEGQNVTLSCEQNLNHDAMYWYRQDPGQGLRLIYYSQIVNDFQKGDIAEGYSVSREKKESFPLTVTSAQKNPTAFYLCASSIGRVSGANVLTFGAGSRLTVL.

This clone was observed a few times. V and J are TRBV19 and TRBJ1-2; D may be TRBD1 (6 bases). Germline CDR1 and CDR2: LNHDA and SQIVND (reference sequence). The CDR3 runs to 15 residues. With 2 bases removed from V and 4 bases from J, the gap between germline ends came to 14 bases. The CDR3 nucleotides are TGTGCCAGTAGTATACTCTTACAGGGCGCCTATGGCTACACCTTC. Translated, it gives CASSILLQGAYGYTF.

This chain links TRBV5-4 with TRBJ2-3; 8 nucleotides align to TRBD2. Germline V gene data show CDR1 as SGHNT and CDR2 as YYREEE (reference sequence). Germline trimming cut 2 bases from V and 2 bases from J; bases unmatched to any gene: 10. The CDR3 is 17 residues long. For the CDR3, the DNA is TGTGCCAGCAGCTTTAATCCCGGGACTAGGTACACAGATACGCAGTATTTT. Its protein is CASSFNPGTRYTDTQYF.

The chain couples TRBV5-4 to TRBJ1-2, with 8 bases that match TRBD1. CDR1 and CDR2 from the germline V gene are SGHNT and YYREEE (reference sequence). The CDR3 runs 16 residues. V trimming: 1 base; J trimming: 9 bases; junction bases outside the gene matches: 14. DNA of the CDR3: TGTGCCAGCAGCTTGACGCGGGGGACAGGACTTCTTAGCTACACCTTC. Its translation is CASSLTRGTGLLSYTF.

The genes are TRBV30 and TRBJ1-1; no definite D call. CDR3 length: 17 residues. Deletions cut 2 bases from V and 1 base from J, with 20 bases between. Germline values: CDR1 GTSNPN, CDR2 SVGIG (reference sequence). CDR3 sequence: CAWSRSAGQVKNTEAFF. CDR3 nucleotide sequence: TGTGCCTGGAGTCGGTCGGCTGGGCAGGTCAAGAACACTGAAGCTTTCTTT.

This clone turned up a few times. This chain connects TRBV18 to TRBJ1-1; a weak D match, TRBD1 (6 bases). The germline CDR1 and CDR2 sequences are KGHSH and LQKENI. With 7 bases removed from V and 3 bases from J, the gap between germline ends came to 12 bases. This CDR3 has 13 amino acids. As DNA, the CDR3 is TGTGCCAGCTACAGGGAGATCGACACTGAAGCTTTCTTT. Translated: CASYREIDTEAFF. Together with reference TRBV18 and TRBJ1-1, the CDR3 gives the full variable domain: NAGVMQNPRHLVRRRGQEARLRCSPMKGHSHVYWYRQLPEEGLKFMVYLQKENIIDESGMPKERFSAEFPKEGPSILRIQQVVRGDSAAYFCASYREIDTEAFFGQGTRLTVV.

This rearrangement joins TRBV4-1 to TRBJ2-5; D might be TRBD2 (6 bases). CDR3 size: 16 residues. The V gene's germline CDR1 is MGHRA and CDR2 YSYEKL. Trimming pared 7 bases from V and 2 bases from J, leaving 20 bases between. CDR3 amino acids: CASTVTPGGVQETQYF. CDR3 DNA sequence: TGCGCCAGCACCGTTACTCCCGGCGGGGTACAAGAGACCCAGTACTTC.

The chain is built from TRBV19 and TRBJ2-7, with 9 bases identical to TRBD1. CDR3 length equals 14 residues. With 3 bases clipped from V and 7 bases from J, the junction kept 7 bases outside the gene matches. CDR1 LNHDA and CDR2 SQIVND come from the germline V gene (reference sequence). The CDR3 sequence: CASSIRTGADEQYF. As DNA, the CDR3 is TGTGCCAGTAGTATTCGGACAGGGGCGGATGAGCAGTACTTC.